This entry is about one TCR beta chain. This receptor's antigen is unknown. It has no much larger one-base neighbor in the sample; base qualities were not kept. The data were obtained in a study of T cell responses to AZD1222 COVID-19 vaccine (dated by TCRdb to about 2021). Looking at the study overall: A total of 233 trial participants underwent TCR sequencing, of whom around 210 had received two doses of AZD1222 and 26 had received two doses of the MenACWY control vaccine. Enrollment into the trials was organized by age into subgroups of 18-55, 56-69 and 70-plus years, and those subgroups contained approximately 150, 30 and 60 TCR-sequenced participants, respectively. Findings and caveats that apply to the study as a whole: Participants were mostly white British, with more females than males. The authors suggested clonal diversity may have been underestimated. Because no day 14 peak-response samples were available, the repertoires could be characterized only after the peak T cell response. After two AZD1222 doses, both the breadth and the depth of spike-specific TCRs were significantly higher than at day 0 and than in MenACWY recipients. The vaccine-associated CD4 TCRs covered the entire spike protein, and the dominant responses fell in regions 160-218 and 743-854. The 56-69-year group was small, and its depth increase did not reach significance, likely because of low power. Nearly half of unique spike-specific TCRs reportedly recognized epitopes outside regions mutated in the B.1.351 and B.1.1.7 variants. Conclusions about previously exposed vaccinees are limited, since just a handful of AZD1222 recipients were seropositive for SARS-CoV-2 at baseline.

Counted from cysteine to phenylalanine, this CDR3 has 14 amino acids. Only the CDR3 portion is preserved as DNA: 42 bases, with reading frame beginning at the first base. Taken from the germline V gene (reference sequence), the CDR1 and CDR2 loops are MNHEY and SMNVEV. Between the V and J ends, shortened by 2 bases and 5 bases respectively, the junction contains 12 bases. The CDR3 regions of human TCRbeta chains were analyzed by immunosequencing. The study's processing was this. TCRs in the repertoires were compared against a reference library of SARS-CoV-2-specific TCRs that had been generated with the MIRA antigen-specificity platform. Breadth was defined as the fraction of unique TCRs that were SARS-CoV-2-associated. Depth was defined as the fraction of total T cells that were SARS-CoV-2-associated. Using the MIRA data, every spike-specific TCR was mapped to the spike region that the TCR reacted to and assigned to either a CD4 or a CD8 class. Log10-transformed breadth and depth values were compared by one-way ANOVA with Sidak's multiple comparisons tests. Here the immuneACCESS table is served through TCRdb, limited to in-frame sequences with V and J called. Missing clones are a known gap in these copies; in checked studies unresolved V genes cover under half, and the rest lacks a known reason. V, J and clone size are taken as reported in that table, and D and trimming were inferred from the DNA itself. For this sample the table gives around 140,000 clones, of which around 90% were detected only once. Together, the top ten hold approximately 0.98% of the sample.

The label giving this sample's time point can be read as: about 28 days (+/-7) after the second vaccine dose. AZD1222 recipients given second doses at about 4 weeks or at about 12 weeks were pooled, since spike-specific TCR depth and breadth were not found to differ between the two schedules. Vaccinee samples came from UK trials COV001 and COV002, including a single-blind randomized controlled phase 2/3 trial of AZD1222 (ChAdOx1 nCoV-19) in healthy adults. For TCRbeta chain sequencing, PBMC samples from trial participants were taken at day 0 and at day 28 after the second dose. The sequence is built from TRBV27 and TRBJ1-2; D gene: possibly TRBD1, on 5 matching bases. This TCR came from an adult who received the AZD1222 COVID-19 vaccine. The sample in question was peripheral blood, obtained 28 days after the second AZD1222 dose. The bases are TGTGCCAGCAGTTTAGGGGGGATCCCGTATGGCTACACCTTC. This gives the protein CASSLGGIPYGYTF.